This T cell receptor beta chain was identified in a study of post-analysis software for immune sequencing data. Across the whole study: Both relapsing-remitting and secondary progressive multiple sclerosis featured among the disease courses, as did progressive-relapsing multiple sclerosis.

Unique-molecular-identifier-tagged TCR beta cDNA libraries were used. TCRdb reanalysed the PCR reads using MiXCR and keeps one entry per CDR3 protein. The table has around 700,000 distinct CDR3 sequences, approximately 59% seen once. Findings and limits, study-wide: The authors found that F measure strongly co-clustered same-batch samples. Patients had higher frequencies than controls of about 5 TRBV segments, including TRBV5-6, TRBV5-1 and TRBV20-1.

CDR3 length equals 16 residues. Germline V gene data show CDR1 as SGHVS and CDR2 as FNYEAQ. J lost 6 bases, V lost 1 base, and 8 bases had no gene match. Of note for this clonotype: Antigen: not known.

The specimen sequenced was blood. The chain is built from TRBV7-6 and TRBJ2-1; 8 bases match TRBD1. This receptor was identified in a girl aged 2 to 9 with multiple sclerosis. The CDR3: CASSLGQGMYGNEQFF. The CDR3 DNA reads as TGTGCCAGCAGCTTAGGACAGGGGATGTATGGCAATGAGCAGTTCTTC. The full variable domain, rest sourced from reference TRBV7-6 and TRBJ2-1, is GAGVSQSPRYKVTKRGQDVALRCDPISGHVSLYWYRQALGQGPEFLTYFNYEAQQDKSGLPNDRFSAERPEGSISTLTIQRTEQRDSAMYRCASSLGQGMYGNEQFFGPGTRLTVL.